This TCR beta chain was profiled in a study of metastatic and nonmetastatic thyroid tumors. Each patient went into thyroid surgery without having received any treatment. In this sample, this clone is medium-sized. Germline CDR1 is GTSNPN and CDR2 is SVGIG (reference sequence). V lost 0 bases and J 7 bases, leaving 16 bases between the germline ends. This CDR3 has 14 amino acids. TCRdb re-called the PCR reads with MiXCR. The profile covers under 50,000 clones, with roughly 28% appearing a single time and about a tenth taken by the ten largest. The chain couples TRBV30 to TRBJ2-7, with a weak D call TRBD2 (5 bases). The sample consisted of blood. The clonotype comes from a male donor with papillary thyroid cancer or a benign thyroid nodule (not recorded which). Some clones in this sample may be carry-over from other donors' samples. In DNA form, the CDR3 reads TGTGCCTGGAGTGTAGGCTGGGCCTCGGGAGAGCAGTACTTC. Its protein product is CAWSVGWASGEQYF.